The 20 T cell receptor beta chains in this list originate from one sample, sequenced in a study of T cells in Graves' hyperthyroidism and ophthalmopathy (dated by TCRdb to about 2019). Receptors were amplified or captured by multiplex PCR. The run used an Illumina HiSeq 2000. The TCR beta CDR3 regions were amplified from RNA transcripts. The TCR CDR3 was subjected to a first round of RT-PCR using the HTBI primer set and the Qiagen OneStep RT-PCR kit. In TCRdb, the public reads were trimmed at Q25 with fastp and aligned with MiXCR, with productive beta chains retained. Each CDR3 protein appears once, grouped with its most common genes and DNA. The sample includes around 580,000 distinct CDR3 sequences, with around 45% observed a single time. The top ten hold approximately 7.5% of the sample. Sequencing input: peripheral blood or thyroid tissue (not recorded which). Receptors were obtained from a woman under 30 with Graves' hyperthyroidism.

The chain links TRBV2 to TRBJ2-5, with 8 nucleotides matching TRBD2. Germline V gene sequence: CDR1 SNHLY, CDR2 FYNNEI. The CDR3 has 16 residues. With V trimmed by 3 bases and J by 5 bases, 11 bases remained unmatched. CDR3 coding DNA: TGTGCCAGCAGTGACGATGCGGGAGGCGGCGGGGAGACCCAGTACTTC. Protein: CASSDDAGGGGETQYF.

This clonotype has only one observation. V is TRBV29-1 and J is TRBJ1-2, with 8 bases aligning to TRBD1. The trim removed 5 bases at V and 5 bases at J, leaving 7 bases unmatched. CDR1 is SQVTM and CDR2 is ANQGSEA in the germline V gene. The CDR3 consists of 13 residues. As DNA, the CDR3 is TGCAGCGTTCTTAGACAGGGGTCTTATGGCTACACCTTC. Translation gives CSVLRQGSYGYTF.

This clonotype was seen ten or more times. The CDR3 is CASSTDSSTYEQYF. DNA of the CDR3: TGTGCCAGCAGCACAGACAGTTCTACCTACGAGCAGTACTTC. The chain links TRBV7-3 to TRBJ2-7, with a tentative D call TRBD1 (5 bases). The germline CDR1 and CDR2 sequences are SGHTA and FQGTGA. The CDR3 loop spans 14 amino acids. Trimming removed 5 bases at V and 2 bases at J, with 13 bases between. Full variable domain (missing parts from reference TRBV7-3 and TRBJ2-7): GAGVSQTPSNKVTEKGKYVELRCDPISGHTALYWYRQSLGQGPEFLIYFQGTGAADDSGLPNDRFFAVRPEGSVSTLKIQRTERGDSAVYLCASSTDSSTYEQYFGPGTRLTVT.

Regarding this clonotype: At one end, the junction sequence differs from germline, possibly due to a read error. The rearrangement joins TRBV24-1 to TRBJ2-1; D unclear. This CDR3 comprises 16 residues. Per germline, CDR1 KGHDR and CDR2 SFDVKD. The CDR3 region is CATSETALSSYNEQFF. The CDR3 DNA follows: TGTGCCACCAGTGAAACAGCGTTGAGCTCCTACAATGAGCAGTTCTTT.

In this sample, this clonotype turned up many times. The chain combines TRBV7-9 with TRBJ2-5; D is unresolved. Looked up from germline, CDR1 is SEHNR and CDR2 is FQNEAQ (reference sequence). The CDR3 runs 15 residues. V was cut by 1 base and J by 0 bases, with 9 bases left in between. CDR3 DNA sequence: TGTGCCAGCAGCTTAGGAACAGAGTACCAAGAGACCCAGTACTTC. Translating gives CASSLGTEYQETQYF.

This clonotype was detected a few times. V is TRBV3-1 and J is TRBJ1-5; D perhaps matches TRBD1 (5 bases). The germline V gene has CDR1 LGHDT and CDR2 YNNKEL (reference sequence). Trimming pared 0 bases from V and 7 bases from J, leaving 13 bases between. CDR3 size: 15 residues. The CDR3 DNA sequence: TGTGCCAGCAGCCAAGATCCGGGGCTGGGCCAGCCCCAGCATTTT. Protein: CASSQDPGLGQPQHF.

The J gene is TRBJ1-2, the V gene TRBV15; D is unclear. The length of the CDR3 is 13 residues. Trimming removed 3 bases at V and 0 bases at J, with 5 bases between. From germline, CDR1 is LNHNV and CDR2 YYDKDF (reference sequence). The CDR3 sequence is CATSRGTNYGYTF. The CDR3 region has the DNA TGTGCCACCAGCAGGGGTACTAACTATGGCTACACCTTC.

At least ten counts were recorded for this clonotype. The chain is built from TRBV5-1 and TRBJ2-7; D tentatively reads TRBD1 or TRBD2 (5 bases each). Trimming took off 4 bases at V and 2 bases at J, with 13 bases between the two ends. In germline, CDR1 is SGHRS, CDR2 YFSETQ. This CDR3 comprises 14 residues. The CDR3 bases are TGCGCCAGCAGCCCCGGGGCAGGAACCTACGAGCAGTACTTC. It yields the protein CASSPGAGTYEQYF. The full variable domain, with the rest looked up from reference TRBV5-1 and TRBJ2-7, is KAGVTQTPRYLIKTRGQQVTLSCSPISGHRSVSWYQQTPGQGLQFLFEYFSETQRNKGNFPGRFSGRQFSNSRSEMNVSTLELGDSALYLCASSPGAGTYEQYFGPGTRLTVT.

This clonotype was found many times. The genes are TRBV10-3 and TRBJ1-1; TRBD1 might be the D (6 bases). V shed 10 bases and J shed 1 base, with 13 bases lying between them. Looked up from germline, CDR1 is ENHRY and CDR2 is SYGVKD. The CDR3 runs 13 residues. Written as DNA, the CDR3 is TGTGCCAGCAGAAAGGGACAGAACACTGAAGCTTTCTTT. This translates into CASRKGQNTEAFF.

On this clonotype itself: This may be a read error: a much more frequent sequence differs by one nucleotide. J is TRBJ2-5 and V is TRBV7-9; D unclear. This CDR3 spans 14 amino acids. V lost 4 bases, J lost 5 bases, and 14 bases lay in between. Germline values: CDR1 SEHNR, CDR2 FQNEAQ (reference sequence). The CDR3 sequence: CASSSAASWETQYF. The CDR3 region has the DNA TGTGCCAGCAGCTCCGCGGCTAGTTGGGAGACCCAGTACTTC.

This clonotype appeared many times. The rearrangement joins TRBV7-9 to TRBJ1-1; D is ambiguous. This CDR3 spans 14 amino acids. CDR1 is SEHNR, CDR2 FQNEAQ, per germline (reference sequence). Here the CDR3 DNA reads TGTGCGCACCGTGGGGAAGGGAGGAACACTGAAGCTTTCTTT. Translating gives CAHRGEGRNTEAFF.

This clonotype showed up many times. The chain combines TRBV5-6 with TRBJ1-5, with D uncertain. Germline CDR1 reads SGHDT; CDR2 reads YYEEEE. V was pared by 2 bases and J by 1 base, with 10 bases between. This CDR3 comprises 15 residues. In DNA, the CDR3 is TGTGCCAGCAGCTTAGCCGACAACAGCAATCAGCCCCAGCATTTT. Translating gives CASSLADNSNQPQHF.

The rearrangement links TRBV6-5 to TRBJ2-3; D not certain. Between the trimmed V and J ends, which lost 6 bases and 0 bases, there was a span of 13 bases. The CDR3 has 15 amino acids. CDR1 and CDR2 from the germline V gene are MNHEY and SVGAGI. The CDR3 DNA reads TGTGCCAGCAGGAGCAGAGTAGGTAGCACAGATACGCAGTATTTT. The encoded protein is CASRSRVGSTDTQYF.

This clonotype was observed many times. The chain couples TRBV9 to TRBJ1-4; tentatively, D is TRBD1 (5 bases). The CDR3 has 15 amino acids. Germline loops: CDR1 SGDLS, CDR2 YYNGEE. V was shortened by 0 bases and J by 8 bases, with 14 bases between the two germline ends. CDR3 nucleotides: TGTGCCAGCAGCGTAGCTGGCAGGGATGAGGAAAAACTGTTTTTT. It yields the protein CASSVAGRDEEKLFF.

The gene calls are TRBV20-1 and TRBJ2-5; 9 bases agree with TRBD1. J lost 1 base, V lost 5 bases, and 5 bases had no gene match. The CDR3 runs to 14 residues. Looked up from germline, CDR1 is DFQATT and CDR2 is SNEGSKA (reference sequence). This CDR3 is CSAGPGQGQETQYF. CDR3 coding DNA: TGCAGTGCTGGACCGGGACAGGGCCAAGAGACCCAGTACTTC.

The chain carries TRBV5-1 and TRBJ2-1, with unresolved D. With the DNA end fitting TRBJ2-7 better, the J assignment may be wrong. Germline V gives CDR1 SGHRS, CDR2 YFSETQ. This CDR3 region has 15 residues. CDR3 nucleotide sequence: TGCGCCAGCAGCTTGGGGAATAGCTCCTACAATGAGCAGTACTTC. It codes for CASSLGNSSYNEQYF.

Ten or more counts support this clonotype. The J gene is TRBJ2-5, the V gene TRBV20-1, with D tentatively TRBD1 or TRBD2 (6 bases each). This CDR3 has 14 amino acids. CDR1 and CDR2 from the germline V gene are DFQATT and SNEGSKA (reference sequence). Trimming cost V 2 bases and J 4 bases, with 14 bases left between them. Here the CDR3 DNA reads TGCAGTGCTAGAAGGCCGGGGGCCAGAGAGACCCAGTACTTC. Protein: CSARRPGARETQYF.

This rearrangement joins TRBV12-3 or TRBV12-4 to TRBJ2-2, with TRBD2 identical over 16 bases. The V gene end was trimmed by 7 bases and the J gene end by 6 bases; junction bases not matched to a gene: 20. The CDR3 spans 21 residues. The CDR3 here is CASITAPGLGTSGRAAGELFF. The CDR3 bases are TGTGCCAGCATCACCGCCCCCGGGTTAGGGACTAGCGGGAGGGCTGCCGGGGAGCTGTTTTTT.

In its sample, this clonotype was seen a few times. This chain joins TRBV6-5 and TRBJ2-5; no clear D gene. V lost 6 bases and J 4 bases, leaving 15 bases between the germline ends. Germline CDR1 and CDR2: MNHEY and SVGAGI. The CDR3 is 14 amino acids. CDR3 residues: CASSPGPPLETQYF. CDR3 sequence (DNA): TGTGCCAGCAGCCCCGGGCCCCCGTTAGAGACCCAGTACTTC.

The V and J genes are TRBV29-1 and TRBJ1-2; D ambiguous. There are 13 residues in the CDR3. V shed 1 base and J shed 5 bases, with 11 bases lying between them. CDR1 is SQVTM and CDR2 is ANQGSEA in the germline V gene. In DNA, the CDR3 is TGCAGCGTTGAAGGGGAGACATCGTATGGCTACACCTTC. Protein product: CSVEGETSYGYTF.